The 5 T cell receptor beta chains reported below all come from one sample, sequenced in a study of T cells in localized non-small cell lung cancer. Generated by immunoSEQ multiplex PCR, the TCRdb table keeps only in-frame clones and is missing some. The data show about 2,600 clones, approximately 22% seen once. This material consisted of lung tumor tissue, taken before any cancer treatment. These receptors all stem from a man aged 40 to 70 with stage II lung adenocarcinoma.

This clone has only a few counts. CDR3 bases: TGTGCCATCAAAGGACAGAACACCGGGGAGCTGTTTTTT. Translation gives CAIKGQNTGELFF. The chain couples TRBV6-8 to TRBJ2-2; maybe TRBD1 (5 bases). Germline V CDR1 and CDR2: MNHGY, SAAAGT. CDR3 length: 13 amino acids. Trimming left V 10 bases short and J 1 base short, with 10 bases between.

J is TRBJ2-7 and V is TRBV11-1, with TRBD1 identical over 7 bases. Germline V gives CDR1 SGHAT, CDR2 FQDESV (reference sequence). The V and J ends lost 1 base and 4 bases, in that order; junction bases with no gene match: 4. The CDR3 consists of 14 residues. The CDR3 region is CASSLEGAYYEQYF. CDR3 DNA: TGTGCCAGCAGCTTAGAGGGGGCTTATTACGAGCAGTACTTC.

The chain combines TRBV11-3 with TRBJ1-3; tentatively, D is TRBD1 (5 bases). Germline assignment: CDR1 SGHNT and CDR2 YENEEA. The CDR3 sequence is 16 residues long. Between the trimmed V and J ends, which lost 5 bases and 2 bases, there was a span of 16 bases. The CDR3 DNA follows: TGTGCCAGCAGCGTTCCCGGGACGGGGGCTGGAAACACCATATATTTT. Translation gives CASSVPGTGAGNTIYF.

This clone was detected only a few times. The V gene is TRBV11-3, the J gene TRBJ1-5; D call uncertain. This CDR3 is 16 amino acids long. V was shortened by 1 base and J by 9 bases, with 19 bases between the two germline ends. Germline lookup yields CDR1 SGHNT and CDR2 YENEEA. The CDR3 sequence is CASSLGVSVTAGPQHF. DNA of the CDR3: TGTGCCAGCAGCTTAGGGGTTTCGGTTACCGCCGGGCCCCAGCATTTT.

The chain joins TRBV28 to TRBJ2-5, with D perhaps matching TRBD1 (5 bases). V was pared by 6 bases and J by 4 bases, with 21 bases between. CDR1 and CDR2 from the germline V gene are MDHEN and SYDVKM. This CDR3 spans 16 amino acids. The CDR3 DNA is TGTGCCAGCAGACCTTCGACAGTGTCCCGTTCAGAGACCCAGTACTTC. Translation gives CASRPSTVSRSETQYF. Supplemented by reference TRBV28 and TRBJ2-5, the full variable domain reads DVKVTQSSRYLVKRTGEKVFLECVQDMDHENMFWYRQDPGLGLRLIYFSYDVKMKEKGDIPEGYSVSREKKERFSLILESASTNQTSMYLCASRPSTVSRSETQYFGPGTRLLVL.